This T cell receptor (beta chain) was observed in a study of blood T cell repertoires in COVID-19. Study at large: Specimens from acute and convalescent COVID-19 originated in the United States, Italy and Spain. The analysed material was cDNA or gDNA that came from T cells, B-cell-depleted T cells, or PBMCs.

Per the study methods: The authors estimated nucleated cell counts from reference gene primer amplification. Sequencing used immunoSEQ multiplex PCR; TCRdb keeps in-frame clones, though not all of them. V, J and clone size derive from that table, while D and trimming were established from the DNA sequence. This table holds fewer than 200,000 clones, around 88% found once. Germline lookup yields CDR1 SGHRS and CDR2 YFSETQ. V dropped 5 bases and J dropped 3; count of bases not matched to a gene: 8. CDR3 size: 16 residues. The chain recombines TRBV5-1 with TRBJ2-1; TRBD1 matches 10 bases. The clonotype originates from an older woman who had recovered from COVID-19. The sample consisted of peripheral blood. The CDR3 DNA sequence: TGCGCCAGCAGGGCCCGGACAGGGGGTCTCTACAATGAGCAGTTCTTC. Protein sequence: CASRARTGGLYNEQFF.